This TCR beta chain was found in a study of shared clonotypes between healthy human individuals. In the study overall: Those who served as donors were two women and a few men between the ages of 18 and 49. The study, taken as a whole, reports: Sorted-subset samples were not fully sequenced, rarefaction indicated. The study found lower generation probabilities in non-shared clonotypes than in those shared by all four donors.

Sequencing used immunoSEQ multiplex PCR; TCRdb keeps in-frame clones, though not all of them. The sample consists of 2.5 million or so clones, around 94% of them appearing once. Note on this clone: The antigen is undetermined.

Germline CDR1 is SGHRS and CDR2 is YFSETQ. V lost 4 bases and J lost 5, with 22 bases in between. The CDR3 has 16 amino acids. This clonotype originated in a man between 18 and 29 years old in good health. Source material: naive CD4+ T cells sorted from blood. Stated subset: CD45RA+ positively selected. V usage is TRBV5-1 and J usage is TRBJ2-7; possible D gene TRBD2, 6 bases. CDR3 in DNA: TGCGCCAGCAGCCAAACATTTACGGGAGTGGTGGACGAGCAGTACTTC. Encoded protein: CASSQTFTGVVDEQYF.